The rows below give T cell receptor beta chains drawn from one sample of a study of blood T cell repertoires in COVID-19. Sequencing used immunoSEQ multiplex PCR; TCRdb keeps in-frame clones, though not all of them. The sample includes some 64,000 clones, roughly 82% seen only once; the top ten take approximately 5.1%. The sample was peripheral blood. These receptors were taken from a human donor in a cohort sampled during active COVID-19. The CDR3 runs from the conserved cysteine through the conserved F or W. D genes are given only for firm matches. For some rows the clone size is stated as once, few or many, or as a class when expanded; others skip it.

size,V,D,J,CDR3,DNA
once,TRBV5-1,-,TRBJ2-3,CASSLGLYTDTQYF,TGCGCCAGCAGCTTAGGACTATACACAGATACGCAGTATTTT
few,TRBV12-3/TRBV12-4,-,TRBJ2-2,CASLIANTGELFF,TGTGCCAGCTTGATAGCGAACACCGGGGAGCTGTTTTTT
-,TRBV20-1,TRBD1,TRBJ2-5,CSASMGTGVGETQYF,TGCAGTGCTAGTATGGGGACAGGGGTTGGAGAGACCCAGTACTTC
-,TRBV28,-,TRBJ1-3,CASFKNTIYF,TGTGCCAGCTTCAAAAACACCATATATTTT
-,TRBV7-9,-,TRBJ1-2,CASSLSRGYTF,TGTGCCAGCAGTCTCTCGAGGGGCTACACCTTC
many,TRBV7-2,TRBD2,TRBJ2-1,CASSTLAGYEQFF,TGTGCCAGCAGCACGCTAGCGGGGTATGAGCAGTTCTTC
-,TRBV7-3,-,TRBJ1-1,CASRLTGNTEAFF,TGTGCCAGCAGACTAACTGGGAACACTGAAGCTTTCTTT
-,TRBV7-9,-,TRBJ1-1,CASSYYREETEAFF,TGTGCCAGCAGCTACTACAGGGAAGAGACTGAAGCTTTCTTT
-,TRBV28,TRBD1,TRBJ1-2,CASSLFWVGQGKENYGYTF,TGTGCCAGCAGTTTGTTTTGGGTAGGACAGGGGAAAGAAAACTATGGCTACACCTTC
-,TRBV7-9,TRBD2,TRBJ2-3,CASSQAGVDTQYF,TGTGCCAGCAGCCAAGCGGGGGTAGATACGCAGTATTTT
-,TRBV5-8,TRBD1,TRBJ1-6,CASSTGQGNNSPLHF,TGTGCCAGCAGCACAGGACAGGGGAATAATTCACCCCTCCACTTT
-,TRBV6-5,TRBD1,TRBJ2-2,CASGQGNTGELFF,TGTGCCAGCGGACAGGGCAACACCGGGGAGCTGTTTTTT
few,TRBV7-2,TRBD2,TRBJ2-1,CASSLLAGGRNEQFF,TGTGCCAGCAGCCTCCTAGCGGGGGGGCGCAATGAGCAGTTCTTC
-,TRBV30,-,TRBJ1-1,CAWSSWGGKDTEAFF,TGTGCCTGGAGTTCGTGGGGCGGAAAGGACACTGAAGCTTTCTTT
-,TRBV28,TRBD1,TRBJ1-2,CASRPTGHYGYTF,TGTGCCAGCAGACCGACAGGGCACTATGGCTACACCTTC
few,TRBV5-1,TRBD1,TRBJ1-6,CASSQGQGNSPLHF,TGCGCCAGCAGCCAGGGACAGGGTAATTCACCCCTCCACTTT